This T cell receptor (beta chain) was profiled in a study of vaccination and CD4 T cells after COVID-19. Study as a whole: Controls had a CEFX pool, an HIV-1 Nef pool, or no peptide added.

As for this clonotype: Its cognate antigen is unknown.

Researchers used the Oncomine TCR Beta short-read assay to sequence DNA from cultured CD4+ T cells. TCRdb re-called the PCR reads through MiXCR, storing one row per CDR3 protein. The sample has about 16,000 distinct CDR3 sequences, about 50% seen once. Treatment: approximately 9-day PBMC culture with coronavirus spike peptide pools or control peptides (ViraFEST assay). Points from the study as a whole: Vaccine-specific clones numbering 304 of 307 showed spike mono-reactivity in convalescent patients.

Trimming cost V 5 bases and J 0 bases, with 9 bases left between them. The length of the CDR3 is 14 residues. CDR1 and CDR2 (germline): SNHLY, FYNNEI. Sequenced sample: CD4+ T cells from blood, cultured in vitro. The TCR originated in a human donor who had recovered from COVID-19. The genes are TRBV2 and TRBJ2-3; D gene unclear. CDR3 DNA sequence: TGTGCCAGCAGTACCAAGACTAGCACAGATACGCAGTATTTT. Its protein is CASSTKTSTDTQYF.